This T cell receptor beta chain was sequenced during a study of T cell repertoires in cytomegalovirus infection (dated by TCRdb to between 2019 and 2020). With regard to the full study: The peptide stimulations were aimed at well-studied HLA-B-restricted epitopes as well as recently identified HLA-C-restricted CMV epitopes, whose presentation resists viral immunomodulation. Donor HLA type was relevant to the analysis, as public TCR beta signatures indicated carriage of CMV infection together with the matching HLA type. Overall study results and their limits: Carriers of CMV infection plus the relevant HLA type were discriminated by the cumulative frequency of public TCR beta family members in the study cohort and in an independent approximately 340-donor cohort. The ex vivo response was dominated by HLA-C-restricted CMV-specific TCR beta clonotypes, which also provided the single most frequent clonotype in two of eight donors.

For this chain, trimming is 3 bases at the V end and 4 bases at the J end, and the number of junction bases without a gene match is 15. From the cysteine up to the phenylalanine, the CDR3 has a length of 19 residues. The retained sequence is limited to the CDR3, 57 bases, with the frame set at the first base. TCRdb records Illumina HiSeq 1500 as the sequencer. TCRdb reprocessed the public reads (quality trimming at Q25 with fastp, clone calling with MiXCR) and kept in-frame beta chains. One record per CDR3 amino acid sequence lists the most common genes and DNA. Present in this sample are hundreds of thousands of distinct CDR3 sequences, roughly 30% of which were seen just once. The top ten clones comprise roughly 13% of the sample. The treatment or condition tag for this specimen amounts to: in vitro stimulation with specific CMV peptide epitopes to enrich CMV-specific T cells. This clonotype came up a few times. Its antigen is currently not known. No quality values exist for individual bases; no much larger clone is one base distant.

The source was cultured CD8+ T cells from PBMCs, collected from culture after CMV antigen stimulation. This sequence was found in a human donor in good health (CMV status not recorded). Some clones in this sample may be carry-over from other donors' samples. Here the chain combines TRBV12-3 or TRBV12-4 and TRBJ2-2, with 9 bases in between that match TRBD1. The DNA is as follows: TGTGCCAGCAGTTTCCATATACTACAGGGGGCGCAAAGCACCGGGGAGCTGTTTTTT. Its amino acids are CASSFHILQGAQSTGELFF.